This TCR beta chain is from a study of response to subunit inactivated influenza vaccine. Study findings and constraints: After each seasonal influenza vaccination, few new T cells are recruited, the authors suggested.

In TCRdb, the RT-PCR reads were re-called with MiXCR into one record per CDR3 protein. In the table there are a few hundred thousand distinct CDR3 sequences, approximately 11% of which are singletons. As for this clonotype: Its target is not known.

This CDR3 is built from 13 residues. CDR1 and CDR2 from the germline V gene are SEHNR and FQNEAQ (reference sequence). The germline V and J ends were trimmed by 4 bases and 1 base, with 8 bases remaining between them. This receptor was identified in a man aged 50-59 years who received an inactivated influenza vaccine. V and J are TRBV7-9 and TRBJ2-7; D uncertain. The sequencing used PBMCs from blood, collected about 6 weeks after vaccination. In DNA, the CDR3 is TGTGCCAGCAGCTCAGACACGTCCTACGAGCAGTACTTC. It yields the protein CASSSDTSYEQYF.